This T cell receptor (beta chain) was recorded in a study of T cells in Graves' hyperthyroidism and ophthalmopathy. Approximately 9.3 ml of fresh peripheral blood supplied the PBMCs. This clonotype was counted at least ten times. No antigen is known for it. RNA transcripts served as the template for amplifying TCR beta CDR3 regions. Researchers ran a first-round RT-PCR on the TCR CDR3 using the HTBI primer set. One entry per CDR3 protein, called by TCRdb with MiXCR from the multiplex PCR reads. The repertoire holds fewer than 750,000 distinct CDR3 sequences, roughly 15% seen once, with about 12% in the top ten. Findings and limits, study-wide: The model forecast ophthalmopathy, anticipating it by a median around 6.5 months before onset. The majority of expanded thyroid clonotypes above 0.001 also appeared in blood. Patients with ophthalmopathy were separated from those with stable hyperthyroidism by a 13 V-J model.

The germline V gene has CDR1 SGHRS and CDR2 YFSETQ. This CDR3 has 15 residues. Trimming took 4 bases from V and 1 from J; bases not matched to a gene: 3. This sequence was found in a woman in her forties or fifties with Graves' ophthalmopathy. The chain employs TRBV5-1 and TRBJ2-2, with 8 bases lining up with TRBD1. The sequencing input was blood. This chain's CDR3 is CASSTGTGNTGELFF. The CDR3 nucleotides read TGCGCCAGCAGCACCGGGACAGGGAACACCGGGGAGCTGTTTTTT.